These T cell receptor beta chains were read from a single sample in a study of T cells after yellow fever vaccination. TCRdb ran MiXCR on the 5' RACE reads and lists one entry per CDR3 protein. The sample lists fewer than 350,000 distinct CDR3 sequences, 3.5% to 4.5% seen once, with roughly a fifth in the top ten. Sequencing was performed on PBMCs, taken 15 days after the yellow fever booster vaccination. These receptors were collected from a young man who received the YFV17D yellow fever vaccine. Each CDR3 is given with its conserved first and last residue. The D gene is left open where the match is weak. Clone size is shown for a subset of rows, as once, few, many or a class of expanded clone.

>-|many|TRBV5-1|TRBJ1-2
CASSLDSQAHYGYTF
TGCGCCAGCAGCCTGGATTCACAGGCCCACTATGGCTACACCTTC
>-|few|TRBV20-1|TRBJ1-2
CSARFTGRSVRTNYGYTF
TGCAGTGCGCGATTTACAGGGAGGTCCGTGCGCACTAACTATGGCTACACCTTC
>-|many|TRBV3-1|TRBJ1-2
CASSYGPLYGYTF
TGTGCCAGCAGCTACGGGCCGCTGTATGGCTACACCTTC
>TRBD1|many|TRBV4-2|TRBJ2-3
CASSYRGDTDTQYF
TGTGCCAGCAGTTACAGGGGAGACACAGATACGCAGTATTTT
>TRBD1|few|TRBV3-1|TRBJ1-2
CASSQHGDRAHYGYTF
TGTGCCAGCAGCCAGCACGGGGACAGGGCCCACTATGGCTACACCTTC
>TRBD1|few|TRBV2|TRBJ2-7
CASTRETGGSREQYF
TGTGCCAGCACCAGGGAGACAGGGGGCTCCCGCGAGCAGTACTTC
>-|few|TRBV5-1|TRBJ2-5
CASSLERGAAETQYF
TGCGCCAGCAGCTTGGAACGGGGGGCTGCGGAGACCCAGTACTTC
>TRBD1|many|TRBV7-8|TRBJ1-2
CASSLTGTGHYGYTF
TGTGCCAGCAGCCTGACCGGGACAGGGCACTATGGCTACACCTTC
>TRBD1|many|TRBV5-1|TRBJ1-6
CASSFTGTGGISPLHF
TGCGCCAGCAGCTTCACCGGGACAGGAGGAATTTCACCCCTCCACTTT
>-|few|TRBV2|TRBJ1-5
CASRGYSNQPQHF
TGTGCCAGCAGGGGTTATAGCAATCAGCCCCAGCATTTT
>-|few|TRBV18|TRBJ2-4
CASSLSVGVAKNIQYF
TGTGCCAGCTCACTTAGTGTTGGGGTTGCCAAAAACATTCAGTACTTC
>-|few|TRBV20-1|TRBJ2-5
CSARDQPGWETQYF
TGCAGTGCTAGAGATCAACCCGGGTGGGAGACCCAGTACTTC
>-|many|TRBV27|TRBJ1-2
CASSPARREVPTGYTF
TGTGCCAGCAGTCCTGCCCGACGGGAGGTTCCGACTGGCTACACCTTC
>TRBD2|few|TRBV5-1|TRBJ2-5
CASSEPSGGAETQYF
TGCGCCAGCAGCGAGCCGAGCGGGGGGGCAGAGACCCAGTACTTC
>-|-|TRBV24-1|TRBJ2-3
CATSDIPGRTDTQYF
TGTGCCACCAGTGATATTCCAGGGCGCACAGATACGCAGTATTTT
>-|-|TRBV29-1|TRBJ2-3
CSVEDPDEEADTQYF
TGCAGCGTTGAAGATCCGGACGAGGAGGCAGATACGCAGTATTTT
>-|-|TRBV4-3|TRBJ1-2
CASSSREGLFYGYTF
TGCGCCAGCAGTTCCCGGGAGGGGTTATTCTATGGCTACACCTTC
>TRBD1|many|TRBV4-2|TRBJ2-7
CASSQGLTDRGGEQYF
TGTGCCAGCAGCCAAGGCCTCACGGACAGGGGCGGCGAGCAGTACTTC
>TRBD1|few|TRBV4-1|TRBJ1-6
CASSRNTGDHSPLHF
TGCGCCAGCAGCCGAAATACAGGGGATCATTCACCCCTCCACTTT
>-|few|TRBV7-2|TRBJ1-1
CASTQGGAAVGEAFF
TGTGCCAGCACACAAGGAGGAGCGGCGGTCGGTGAAGCTTTCTTT
>-|many|TRBV12-3/TRBV12-4|TRBJ2-3
CASSFDTWELPDTQYF
TGTGCCAGCAGTTTCGATACTTGGGAACTCCCAGATACGCAGTATTTT
>-|few|TRBV18|TRBJ1-4
CASSPRGEKLFF
TGTGCCAGCTCACCACGGGGAGAAAAACTGTTTTTT
>-|many|TRBV6-5|TRBJ1-1
CASSYSSRGAGTEAFF
TGTGCCAGCAGTTACTCCTCCCGGGGCGCTGGCACTGAAGCTTTCTTT
>TRBD1|many|TRBV2|TRBJ1-1
CASSEQGVEAFF
TGTGCCAGCAGTGAACAGGGGGTGGAAGCTTTCTTT
>-|many|TRBV29-1|TRBJ1-4
CSVVSREKLFF
TGCAGCGTTGTGTCGCGAGAAAAACTGTTTTTT
>-|-|TRBV4-1|TRBJ2-2
CASRRGDGELFF
TGCGCCAGCAGGAGAGGGGACGGGGAGCTGTTTTTT
>TRBD1|many|TRBV12-3/TRBV12-4|TRBJ2-2
CASKVLGGANTGELFF
TGTGCCAGCAAGGTGCTAGGGGGCGCGAACACCGGGGAGCTGTTTTTT